A single sample is the source of the 4 T cell receptor beta chains below, sequenced in a study of T-cell reconstitution after alpha-beta-depleted transplantation in children. Preparing the TCRbeta library involved the use of unique molecular identifiers. Each CDR3 protein gets one entry after TCRdb re-called the PCR reads with MiXCR. The repertoire consists of almost 250,000 distinct CDR3 sequences, with about 25% occurring once and the leading ten covering 2.6%. This material consisted of PBMCs, taken before TCRalphabeta/CD19-depleted stem cell transplant. The source of these receptors is a girl aged 2 to 10 with Fanconi anemia, due to receive a stem cell transplant.

This chain joins TRBV7-9 and TRBJ1-5, with D perhaps matching TRBD1 (5 bases). The CDR3 totals 16 residues. The germline V gene encodes CDR1 SEHNR and CDR2 FQNEAQ (reference sequence). Trimming shortened V by 0 bases and J by 4 bases, and 13 bases separated the two germline ends. In DNA, the CDR3 is TGTGCCAGCAGCTTAGCTGGAGCAGGGAGGAATCAGCCCCAGCATTTT. Translated, it gives CASSLAGAGRNQPQHF.

This rearrangement joins TRBV23-1 to TRBJ2-3, with 7 bases that match TRBD2. TRBV23-1 is marked as an open reading frame, function uncertain. V dropped 0 bases and J dropped 2; count of bases not matched to a gene: 5. The CDR3 has 16 residues. The CDR3: CASSQSRGLLTDTQYF. CDR3 coding DNA: TGCGCCAGCAGTCAATCAAGGGGACTACTCACAGATACGCAGTATTTT.

A few counts support this clonotype. The chain joins TRBV9 to TRBJ2-1; 8 bases are shared with TRBD2. V was clipped by 5 bases and J by 0 bases; unmatched bases: 4. This CDR3 is built from 15 residues. The germline gives CDR1 SGDLS, CDR2 YYNGEE. CDR3 nucleotides: TGTGCCAGCAGACCACGGGGGGGCTCCTACAATGAGCAGTTCTTC. It codes for CASRPRGGSYNEQFF.

The chain carries TRBV6-2 or TRBV6-3 and TRBJ2-1; D gene ambiguous. The V end was cut by 2 bases, the J end by 10 bases, with 9 bases between. CDR3 length: 12 amino acids. Germline CDR1 MNHEY, CDR2 SVGEGT. CDR3 DNA: TGTGCCAGCAGTTACACGAAAATGGAGCAGTTCTTC. As protein: CASSYTKMEQFF.